The clone carrying this T cell receptor (beta chain) was seen a single time. Methods used by the authors: Researchers report that nucleated cell counts were estimated from reference gene primer amplification. Only in-frame clones appear in the TCRdb table, and some are missing; sequencing was by immunoSEQ multiplex PCR. V, J and clone size reflect that table, while D and trimming were determined from the DNA. Altogether 350,000 to 450,000 clones are present, around 85% being singletons, with the ten largest covering approximately 3.6%. CDR3 size: 13 residues. Germline values: CDR1 MNHEY, CDR2 SMNVEV (reference sequence). V lost 0 bases and J lost 8, with 10 bases in between. The record originates from a study of blood T cell repertoires in COVID-19. Overall study context: The cDNA or gDNA used as material had been derived from T cells, B-cell-depleted T cells, or PBMCs.

Sequencing was carried out using peripheral blood. The sequence derives from a woman aged 18-29 years with acute or convalescent COVID-19. The rearrangement links TRBV27 to TRBJ1-2, with a tentative D call TRBD1 (6 bases). As DNA, the CDR3 is TGTGCCAGCAGTTTATCGATTGGGGGCGGCTACACCTTC. Amino acids: CASSLSIGGGYTF.